These 4 T cell receptor beta chains were all obtained from the same sample, sequenced in a study of control samples from healthy donors and cancer patients. Only in-frame clones appear in the TCRdb table, and some are missing; sequencing was by immunoSEQ multiplex PCR. In the table there are 150,000 to 200,000 clones, roughly 90% of which are singletons. Sequenced: blood. These receptor sequences come from a man younger than 40 in good health.

The V and J genes are TRBV14 and TRBJ2-1; D is ambiguous. V was trimmed by 1 base and J by 3 bases, leaving 7 bases between them. This CDR3 spans 14 amino acids. Germline CDR1 is SGHDN and CDR2 is FVKESK. CDR3 in DNA: TGTGCCAGCAGCCAAGGGACCAGCTACAATGAGCAGTTCTTC. The encoded protein is CASSQGTSYNEQFF.

The chain uses TRBV18 and TRBJ1-1; D call uncertain. CDR1 KGHSH and CDR2 LQKENI come from the germline V gene. V was pared by 2 bases and J by 4 bases, with 5 bases between. The CDR3 length is 12 residues. CDR3 DNA: TGTGCCAGCTCACCAGTTATCACTGAAGCTTTCTTT. Its protein is CASSPVITEAFF. Based on the CDR3 plus reference TRBV18 and TRBJ1-1, the full variable domain is NAGVMQNPRHLVRRRGQEARLRCSPMKGHSHVYWYRQLPEEGLKFMVYLQKENIIDESGMPKERFSAEFPKEGPSILRIQQVVRGDSAAYFCASSPVITEAFFGQGTRLTVV.

V is TRBV6-5 and J is TRBJ2-5; perhaps D is TRBD1 or TRBD2 (5 bases each). Germline V gene data show CDR1 as MNHEY and CDR2 as SVGAGI. V gave up 8 bases and J gave up 4 bases, with 14 bases separating them. The CDR3 extends over 13 amino acids. CDR3 region: CASRLGVRETQYF. The CDR3 nucleotides read TGTGCCAGCCGTCTGGGGGTCAGAGAGACCCAGTACTTC.

This clone has just a few counts. The V call is TRBV4-1, the J call TRBJ2-7; weak D call: TRBD2 (6 bases). CDR3 length: 14 amino acids. Trimming stripped 0 bases from V and 7 bases from J, with 13 bases between. Germline V gene sequence: CDR1 MGHRA, CDR2 YSYEKL. CDR3 sequence reads: CASSQDRTAGEQYF. CDR3 bases: TGCGCCAGCAGCCAAGATAGAACGGCGGGGGAGCAGTACTTC.